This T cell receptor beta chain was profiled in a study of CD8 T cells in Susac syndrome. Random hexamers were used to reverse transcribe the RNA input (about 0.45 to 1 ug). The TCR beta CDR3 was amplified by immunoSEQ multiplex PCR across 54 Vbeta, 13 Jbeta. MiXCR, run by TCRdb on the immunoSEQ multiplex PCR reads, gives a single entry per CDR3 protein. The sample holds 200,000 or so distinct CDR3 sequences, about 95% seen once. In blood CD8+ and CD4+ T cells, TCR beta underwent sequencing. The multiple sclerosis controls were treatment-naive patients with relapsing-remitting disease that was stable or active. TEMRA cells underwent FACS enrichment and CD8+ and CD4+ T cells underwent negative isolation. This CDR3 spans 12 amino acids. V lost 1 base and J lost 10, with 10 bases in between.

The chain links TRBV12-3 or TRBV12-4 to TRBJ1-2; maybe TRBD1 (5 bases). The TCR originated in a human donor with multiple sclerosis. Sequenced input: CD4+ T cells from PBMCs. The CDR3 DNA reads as TGTGCCAGCAGTTTAGGCAGGGACGACTACACCTTC. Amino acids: CASSLGRDDYTF.